This T cell receptor beta chain derives from a study of shared clonotypes between healthy human individuals. Assay: immunoSEQ multiplex PCR; the TCRdb copy retains only in-frame clones and omits some. This repertoire shows under 350,000 clones, over 75% found once; its top ten account for 15% to 20%. Findings and caveats of the study: The genetic and exposure-history diversity represented was limited by few donors. Estimated richness was generally greater in naive than memory subsets. The naive CD4 repertoires of several donors were compared, and around 5.1% of clonotypes were shared.

Looked up from germline, CDR1 is MNHEY and CDR2 is SMNVEV (reference sequence). J was trimmed by 5 bases and V by 6 bases; bases with no gene match: 6. The CDR3 consists of 14 residues. Details on this clone: Its specificity is unknown.

The clonotype was recovered from a man aged 18 to 29 in good health. The material sequenced was memory CD8+ T cells sorted from blood. The subset denotes: CD45RO+ cells pooled with CCR7-negative TemRA cells. The rearrangement joins TRBV27 to TRBJ1-5, with TRBD1 identical over 8 bases. The CDR3 DNA is TGTGCCAGCAGAATAGGGACAGGAGATCAGCCCCAGCATTTT. Its translation is CASRIGTGDQPQHF.